These 12 T cell receptor beta chains came from one sample sequenced in a study of T cell responses to AZD1222 COVID-19 vaccine. Clones were read by immunoSEQ multiplex PCR, and TCRdb kept only the in-frame ones, dropping some. Found here are 50,000 to 70,000 clones, about 88% of them singletons; the top ten hold 6.9%. The specimen comprised peripheral blood, sampled 28 days after the second AZD1222 dose. All receptors come from an adult who received the AZD1222 COVID-19 vaccine.

The chain has TRBV7-2 and TRBJ2-1; D gene uncertain. The CDR3 is 15 amino acids. Germline CDR1 SGHTA, CDR2 FQGNSA. Trimming removed 1 base at V and 5 bases at J, with 12 bases between. CDR3 bases: TGTGCCAGCAGCTTAGAATCCAGCAGGAACAATGAGCAGTTCTTC. This codes for CASSLESSRNNEQFF. The full variable domain, its missing parts supplied by reference TRBV7-2 and TRBJ2-1, is GAGVSQSPSNKVTEKGKDVELRCDPISGHTALYWYRQSLGQGLEFLIYFQGNSAPDKSGLPSDRFSAERTGGSVSTLTIQRTQQEDSAVYLCASSLESSRNNEQFFGPGTRLTVL.

This clone was recorded a few times. The chain joins TRBV19 to TRBJ2-3; a possible D gene is TRBD1 (6 bases). The germline gives CDR1 LNHDA, CDR2 SQIVND (reference sequence). The CDR3 is 15 residues long. V was shortened by 3 bases and J by 3 bases, with 13 bases between the two germline ends. CDR3 bases: TGTGCCAGTAGTATTACGGACAGTCGGACAGATACGCAGTATTTT. Protein: CASSITDSRTDTQYF.

CDR3 nucleotides: TGTGCCAGCAGTCAATCGTACCAAGAGACCCAGTACTTC. Encoded protein: CASSQSYQETQYF. The chain recombines TRBV27 with TRBJ2-5; D is unclear. The CDR3 runs to 13 residues. Germline V gives CDR1 MNHEY, CDR2 SMNVEV (reference sequence). Trimming took off 5 bases at V and 0 bases at J, with 7 bases between the two ends.

The chain employs TRBV19 and TRBJ1-2; 12 positions agree with TRBD1. Germline V lookup: CDR1 LNHDA, CDR2 SQIVND (reference sequence). V shed 4 bases and J 7 bases; nucleotides not matched to a gene: 4. CDR3 length: 14 amino acids. CDR3 DNA sequence: TGTGCCAGTAGTACCCGGGACAGGGGGCCTGGCTACACCTTC. This sequence encodes CASSTRDRGPGYTF. The full variable domain, its missing parts supplied by reference TRBV19 and TRBJ1-2, is DGGITQSPKYLFRKEGQNVTLSCEQNLNHDAMYWYRQDPGQGLRLIYYSQIVNDFQKGDIAEGYSVSREKKESFPLTVTSAQKNPTAFYLCASSTRDRGPGYTFGSGTRLTVV.

This clone was seen just once. This chain joins TRBV6-2 or TRBV6-3 and TRBJ1-6; D not certain. Trimming took off 5 bases at V and 7 bases at J, with 15 bases between the two ends. The CDR3 loop spans 15 amino acids. From germline, CDR1 is MNHEY and CDR2 SVGEGT. The CDR3 DNA reads as TGTGCCAGCAGTCCCTCGCGGCAGAGGAATTCACCCCTCCACTTT. This gives the protein CASSPSRQRNSPLHF.

This clone appeared a few times. The rearrangement uses TRBV28 and TRBJ1-2; TRBD1 matches at 10 bases. The ends lost 3 bases at V and 7 bases at J; junction bases unmatched: 17. Germline V CDR1 and CDR2: MDHEN, SYDVKM. This CDR3 region has 18 residues. In DNA, the CDR3 is TGTGCCAGCAGTTTGCCCGGGACAGGGGAGGATTTAAGTCGTGGCTACACCTTC. This sequence encodes CASSLPGTGEDLSRGYTF.

The rearrangement uses TRBV28 and TRBJ1-5; 12 bases agree with TRBD1. CDR3 length: 20 amino acids. The junction had 21 bases not matched to a gene; V was cut back by 6 bases and J by 6 bases. Germline V gene lookup returns CDR1 MDHEN and CDR2 SYDVKM. The CDR3 coding sequence is TGTGCCAGCAGACTCCGTCTTACGCTCCGGGACAGGGGGCAGAGTCAGCCCCAGCATTTT. Translation: CASRLRLTLRDRGQSQPQHF.

The CDR3 protein is CASIRQGYNSPLHF. The CDR3 DNA reads as TGTGCCAGCATAAGACAGGGTTATAATTCACCCCTCCACTTT. The chain recombines TRBV28 with TRBJ1-6; 7 bases agree with TRBD1. There are 14 residues in the CDR3. V was pared by 7 bases and J by 4 bases, with 4 bases of the junction left unmatched. CDR1 is MDHEN and CDR2 is SYDVKM in the germline V gene.

This clone appeared once. The rearrangement joins TRBV19 to TRBJ2-1; maybe TRBD2 (5 bases). The V and J ends lost 5 bases and 0 bases respectively, with 14 bases between them. This CDR3 is 16 amino acids long. Germline V gene sequence: CDR1 LNHDA, CDR2 SQIVND (reference sequence). The CDR3 here is CASSDPTGSSYNEQFF. For the CDR3, the DNA is TGTGCCAGTAGTGATCCGACTGGGAGCTCCTACAATGAGCAGTTCTTC.

The rearrangement joins TRBV6-5 to TRBJ1-2; D unclear. The germline CDR1 and CDR2 sequences are MNHEY and SVGAGI. This CDR3 has 13 residues. Trimming shortened V by 5 bases and J by 7 bases, and 14 bases separated the two germline ends. This CDR3 reads CASSQARVTGYTF. As DNA, the CDR3 is TGTGCCAGCAGTCAGGCTCGGGTAACTGGCTACACCTTC.

CDR3: CASSLTGDVGGYTF. The CDR3, as DNA: TGTGCCAGCAGTTTGACAGGGGACGTCGGAGGCTACACCTTC. The chain recombines TRBV6-5 with TRBJ1-2, with 8 bases aligning to TRBD1. The CDR3 totals 14 residues. V trimming: 4 bases; J trimming: 8 bases; junction bases outside the gene matches: 9. Germline V gene lookup returns CDR1 MNHEY and CDR2 SVGAGI.

V and J are TRBV5-6 and TRBJ2-5; D unclear. CDR3 length: 14 amino acids. CDR1 and CDR2 (germline): SGHDT, YYEEEE. V shed 1 base and J shed 3 bases, with 10 bases lying between them. CDR3 protein: CASSLLDSKETQYF. The CDR3 bases are TGTGCCAGCAGCTTGTTGGATTCTAAAGAGACCCAGTACTTC.